The 8 T cell receptor beta chains in this list originate from one sample, sequenced in a study of blood T cell repertoires in COVID-19. Measured with immunoSEQ multiplex PCR; TCRdb has only the in-frame clones, and not every one. The sample includes a few hundred thousand clones, around 84% of them seen just once. Sequences were obtained from peripheral blood. The receptors here all came from a woman older than 75 with COVID-19, enrolled during active disease.

CDR3 amino acids: CSALLGQGSYGYTF. The CDR3 nucleotides are TGCAGCGCGCTCCTTGGACAGGGGAGTTATGGCTACACCTTC. The rearrangement uses TRBV29-1 and TRBJ1-2; 9 positions agree with TRBD1. Germline assignment: CDR1 SQVTM and CDR2 ANQGSEA. CDR3 length: 14 amino acids. V lost 7 bases to trimming and J lost 5 bases; unmatched junction nucleotides: 11.

There are a few counts of this clone. The genes are TRBV19 and TRBJ2-2; 10 bases are shared with TRBD2. Per germline, CDR1 LNHDA and CDR2 SQIVND (reference sequence). CDR3 length: 15 residues. V trimming: 6 bases; J trimming: 5 bases; junction bases outside the gene matches: 6. Here the CDR3 reads CASSNKRGGTGELFF. The CDR3 DNA reads TGTGCCAGTAGCAATAAGCGGGGGGGAACCGGGGAGCTGTTTTTT.

CDR3 protein: CASSPTGSGKLFF. CDR3 sequence (DNA): TGTGCCAGCAGTCCGACAGGGTCTGGAAAACTGTTTTTT. The chain carries TRBV2 and TRBJ1-4; 7 bases are a match to TRBD1. This CDR3 contains 13 residues. V lost 5 bases to trimming and J lost 10 bases; unmatched junction nucleotides: 7. Per germline, CDR1 SNHLY and CDR2 FYNNEI.

This clone was detected only a few times. The chain is built from TRBV5-8 and TRBJ2-7; 9 nucleotides match TRBD1. V lost 4 bases and J lost 3; bases outside the gene matches: 5. CDR3 size: 14 residues. Germline CDR1 reads SGHTS; CDR2 reads YDEGEE. CDR3 sequence (DNA): TGTGCCAGCAGCCCTCGGACAGGGGACTACGAGCAGTACGTC. It encodes CASSPRTGDYEQYV.

This chain connects TRBV10-2 to TRBJ1-2, with a possible D match to TRBD1 (5 bases). Germline CDR1 WSHSY, CDR2 SAAADI. The length of the CDR3 is 12 residues. V was trimmed by 5 bases and J by 2 bases, leaving 6 bases between them. DNA of the CDR3: TGCGCCAGCAGTTCAGGGAACTATGGCTACACCTTC. Translated: CASSSGNYGYTF.

V is TRBV28 and J is TRBJ1-2; 10 nucleotides match TRBD1. The CDR3 contains 17 residues. Germline CDR1 reads MDHEN; CDR2 reads SYDVKM. After removal of 5 bases from V and 5 bases from J, the junction contained 14 bases not matched to a gene. The CDR3 here is CASSITGTGVFSYGYTF. The CDR3 nucleotides read TGTGCCAGCAGTATTACCGGGACAGGGGTTTTTTCTTATGGCTACACCTTC.

J is TRBJ2-7 and V is TRBV5-6; 10 positions match TRBD2. J was trimmed by 3 bases and V by 0 bases; bases with no gene match: 6. Germline CDR1 and CDR2: SGHDT and YYEEEE. The length of the CDR3 is 16 residues. This chain's CDR3 is CASSLVGGTSVYEQYF. The CDR3 DNA follows: TGTGCCAGCAGCTTGGTGGGGGGGACTAGCGTCTACGAGCAGTACTTC.

A few counts support this clone. The V gene is TRBV4-3, the J gene TRBJ1-1, with D maybe TRBD1 (6 bases). Germline lookup yields CDR1 LGHNA and CDR2 YSLEER. CDR3 length equals 13 residues. Trimming took 2 bases from V and 4 from J, leaving 8 bases between them. The DNA for the CDR3 is TGCGCCAGCAGCCAAACAGGGAGCACTGAAGCTTTCTTT. It translates to CASSQTGSTEAFF.